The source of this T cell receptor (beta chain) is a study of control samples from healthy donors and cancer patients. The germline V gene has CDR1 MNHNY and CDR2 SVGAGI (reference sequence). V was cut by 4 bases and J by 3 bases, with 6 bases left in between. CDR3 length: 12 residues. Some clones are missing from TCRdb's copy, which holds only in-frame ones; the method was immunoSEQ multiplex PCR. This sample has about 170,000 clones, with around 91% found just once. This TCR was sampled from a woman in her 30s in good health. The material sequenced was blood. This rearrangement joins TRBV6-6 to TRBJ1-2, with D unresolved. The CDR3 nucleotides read TGTGCCAGCAGTTCTGAATACTATGGCTACACCTTC. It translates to CASSSEYYGYTF.